A single sample is the source of the 15 T cell receptor beta chains below, sequenced in a study of shared clonotypes between healthy human individuals. Libraries were prepared by immunoSEQ multiplex PCR; TCRdb keeps only in-frame clonotypes and omits some of them. The table has some 480,000 clones, approximately 79% seen once; the top ten hold about 12%. The specimen sequenced was PBMCs. The receptor set was obtained from a woman between 35 and 50 years old in good health. Some clones in this sample may be carry-over from other donors' samples.

The chain recombines TRBV6-5 with TRBJ1-4, with TRBD1 as a possible D gene (5 bases). The CDR3 sequence is 15 residues long. Per the germline V gene, CDR1 is MNHEY and CDR2 is SVGAGI. The V gene lost 2 bases and the J gene lost 4 bases, with 11 bases spanning the gap. The CDR3 is CASSYGRVGNEKLFF. In nucleotides, the CDR3 is TGTGCCAGCAGTTACGGCAGGGTCGGTAATGAAAAACTGTTTTTT.

The rearrangement joins TRBV2 to TRBJ2-1; D gene ambiguous. This CDR3 spans 14 amino acids. Between the trimmed V and J ends, which lost 0 bases and 8 bases, there was a span of 11 bases. Germline lookup yields CDR1 SNHLY and CDR2 FYNNEI. CDR3 DNA: TGTGCCAGCAGTGAAGCGGTGAGGATCTATGAGCAGTTCTTC. Residues: CASSEAVRIYEQFF.

V is TRBV28 and J is TRBJ2-2, with TRBD1 as a possible D gene (5 bases). The CDR3 runs 11 residues. Germline loops: CDR1 MDHEN, CDR2 SYDVKM. V lost 7 bases to trimming and J lost 7 bases, with 7 bases between them. The CDR3 bases are TGTGCCAGCACCCAGGGCGGGGAGCTGTTTTTT. This translates into CASTQGGELFF.

Comments on this clone: Other nucleotide sequences in the sample specify the same CDR3. This chain joins TRBV2 and TRBJ1-1; D gene uncertain. V lost 4 bases to trimming and J lost 4 bases, with 13 bases between them. Germline V CDR1 and CDR2: SNHLY, FYNNEI. This CDR3 has 14 residues. In nucleotides, the CDR3 is TGTGCCAGCAGTGCTGAGGGAATCGGCACTGAAGCTTTCTTT. This codes for CASSAEGIGTEAFF.

The chain has TRBV6-1 and TRBJ1-5, with 7 bases matching TRBD1. Germline lookup yields CDR1 MNHNS and CDR2 SASEGT. The CDR3 runs to 15 residues. V lost 6 bases, J lost 0 bases, and 5 bases stayed unmatched. The CDR3 loop reads CASSWDRVSNQPQHF. CDR3 coding DNA: TGTGCCAGCAGCTGGGACAGAGTTAGCAATCAGCCCCAGCATTTT.

V and J are TRBV4-2 and TRBJ1-3, with unresolved D. CDR1 LGHNA and CDR2 YNFKEQ come from the germline V gene. The CDR3 consists of 13 residues. Deletions cut 0 bases from V and 7 bases from J, with 7 bases between. DNA for the CDR3: TGTGCCAGCAGCCAAGATCTGAGGAACACCATATATTTT. This codes for CASSQDLRNTIYF.

There are a few counts of this clone. The V gene is TRBV10-2, the J gene TRBJ2-1; 9 bases align to TRBD2. Germline lookup yields CDR1 WSHSY and CDR2 SAAADI. Trimming cost V 6 bases and J 7 bases; bases outside gene matches: 7. The CDR3 contains 14 residues. The CDR3 region has the DNA TGCGCCAGCAGGATTAGCGGGAGTGGAAATGAGCAGTTCTTC. As protein: CASRISGSGNEQFF.

This clone was counted a few times. V usage is TRBV11-2 and J usage is TRBJ2-2, with TRBD2 matching 10 bases. The CDR3 has 16 residues. Germline CDR1 reads SGHAT; CDR2 reads FQNNGV. J gave up 4 bases and V 2 bases, and 4 bases lay outside the gene matches. The CDR3 bases are TGTGCCAGCAGCTTACTAGCGGGAGAGGCCACCGGGGAGCTGTTTTTT. It is translated as CASSLLAGEATGELFF.

This chain links TRBV18 with TRBJ2-1, with D perhaps matching TRBD2 (6 bases). V shed 1 base and J shed 9 bases, with 10 bases lying between them. The CDR3 spans 13 residues. Germline CDR1 KGHSH, CDR2 LQKENI. CDR3 region: CASSPLAAGEQFF. The CDR3 DNA is TGTGCCAGCTCACCACTAGCGGCGGGTGAGCAGTTCTTC.

J is TRBJ2-7 and V is TRBV15; 8 bases agree with TRBD2. CDR3 size: 17 residues. J lost 0 bases, V lost 8 bases, and 15 bases had no gene match. Germline V gene data show CDR1 as LNHNV and CDR2 as YYDKDF (reference sequence). CDR3 sequence: CATAPPAGGPSSYEQYF. The CDR3 DNA reads as TGTGCCACCGCCCCCCCGGCGGGAGGTCCGAGCTCCTACGAGCAGTACTTC.

The chain links TRBV28 to TRBJ1-1; no definite D call. Trimming pared 3 bases from V and 1 base from J, leaving 6 bases between. There are 13 residues in the CDR3. CDR1 MDHEN and CDR2 SYDVKM come from the germline V gene. As DNA, the CDR3 is TGTGCCAGCAGTTTTAGTGCGAACACTGAAGCTTTCTTT. Translating gives CASSFSANTEAFF.

The chain has TRBV6-5 and TRBJ2-1, with 9 bases fitting TRBD2. Unmatched junction bases numbered 4, after V lost 4 bases and J lost 6 bases. The germline V gene has CDR1 MNHEY and CDR2 SVGAGI. The CDR3 spans 14 residues. Written as DNA, the CDR3 is TGTGCCAGCAGTTTCCTAGCGGGACCCAATGAGCAGTTCTTC. Its translation is CASSFLAGPNEQFF.

The V and J genes are TRBV6-1 and TRBJ2-3, with D perhaps TRBD1 (6 bases). CDR3 length equals 14 residues. Germline assignment: CDR1 MNHNS and CDR2 SASEGT. Trimming took off 6 bases at V and 2 bases at J, with 12 bases between the two ends. The CDR3 protein is CASRRRDNTDTQYF. In DNA, the CDR3 is TGTGCCAGCAGACGCCGGGACAACACAGATACGCAGTATTTT.

This chain uses TRBV9 with TRBJ1-5; tentative D call: TRBD1 (5 bases). The CDR3 runs to 14 residues. Germline lookup yields CDR1 SGDLS and CDR2 YYNGEE. Trimming stripped 0 bases from V and 6 bases from J, with 10 bases between. CDR3: CASSVVGASQPQHF. The CDR3 region has the DNA TGTGCCAGCAGCGTAGTTGGGGCGAGTCAGCCCCAGCATTTT.

The V gene is TRBV7-2, the J gene TRBJ1-4; perhaps TRBD1 as D (5 bases). The V gene's germline CDR1 is SGHTA and CDR2 FQGNSA. Trimming removed 5 bases from V and 0 bases from J, with 13 bases in between. The CDR3 covers 16 residues. CDR3 loop: CASSPGTPATNEKLFF. The CDR3 DNA sequence: TGTGCCAGCAGCCCCGGGACTCCAGCAACTAATGAAAAACTGTTTTTT.